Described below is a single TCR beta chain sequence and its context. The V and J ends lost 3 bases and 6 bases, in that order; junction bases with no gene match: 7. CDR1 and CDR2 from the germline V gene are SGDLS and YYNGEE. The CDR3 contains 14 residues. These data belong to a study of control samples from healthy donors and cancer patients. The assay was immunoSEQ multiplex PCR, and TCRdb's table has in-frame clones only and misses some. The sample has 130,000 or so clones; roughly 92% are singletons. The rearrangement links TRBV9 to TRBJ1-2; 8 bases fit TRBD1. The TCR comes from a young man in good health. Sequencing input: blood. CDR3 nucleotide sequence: TGTGCCAGCAGCGCCGGACAGGGACCAAATGGCTACACCTTC. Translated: CASSAGQGPNGYTF.